This T cell receptor (beta chain) originates from a study of regulatory T cells in long-lasting Graves disease. Study-wide findings and caveats: Accuracy may have suffered from the small sample size.

Library construction for TCR beta used iRepertoire HTBI primers and Arm-PCR of CDR3 regions. A single record per CDR3 protein comes from TCRdb applying MiXCR to the multiplex PCR reads. Of 350,000 to 500,000 distinct CDR3 sequences listed, around 17% were seen once; the top ten hold around a tenth. The time point here: newly diagnosed GD, antithyroid drugs for less than 3 months. PBMC RNA was the source of the TCR library. With EDTA tubes as the receptacles, approximately 10 milliliters of peripheral blood were drawn. Concerning this clonotype itself: As yet, its antigen is unknown.

This sample also appeared in a second study, on T cells in Graves' hyperthyroidism and ophthalmopathy. That source adds: Uncontrolled infections, other autoimmune diseases, pregnancy or lactation led to exclusion of patients. Researchers ran a first-round RT-PCR on the TCR CDR3 using the HTBI primer set.

The clonotype comes from a woman aged 25 to 39 with Graves disease. The input for sequencing was peripheral blood mononuclear cells (PBMCs), taken at new diagnosis, from a patient treated with antithyroid drugs.

The CDR3, as DNA: TGTGCCAGTAGTAGGACAGGGGACCCCACTAGCAATCAGCCCCAGCATTTT. This encodes CASSRTGDPTSNQPQHF. The genes are TRBV19 and TRBJ1-5; 9 bases align to TRBD1. Germline V lookup: CDR1 LNHDA, CDR2 SQIVND (reference sequence). This CDR3 has 17 amino acids. Trimming at V came to 4 bases and at J to 0 bases, leaving 7 bases not matched to a gene.